These 14 T cell receptor beta chains originate from one sample sequenced in a study of T cell responses to AZD1222 COVID-19 vaccine. Profiling relied on immunoSEQ multiplex PCR, and the TCRdb table lists in-frame clones only, not all of them. The table has more than 95,000 clones, around 87% seen once; the top ten hold more than 9%. This specimen consisted of peripheral blood, obtained on day 0 of AZD1222 vaccination. These receptors all come from an adult in good health.

This clone has a handful of counts. The chain carries TRBV28 and TRBJ2-1; 10 bases match TRBD2. CDR1 and CDR2 (germline): MDHEN, SYDVKM. The J segment lost 7 bases and the V segment lost 7 bases, leaving 7 bases of the junction unmatched. This CDR3 is 14 amino acids long. CDR3 protein: CASTWTSGDNEQFF. The CDR3 DNA reads as TGTGCCAGCACCTGGACTAGCGGCGATAATGAGCAGTTCTTC.

V gene TRBV19 combines with J gene TRBJ1-2, with a possible D match to TRBD1 (5 bases). The germline V gene encodes CDR1 LNHDA and CDR2 SQIVND (reference sequence). The CDR3 contains 17 residues. V lost 7 bases and J 0 bases, leaving 21 bases between the germline ends. The CDR3 spells CASIPRWGDGANYGYTF. The CDR3 DNA is TGTGCCAGTATCCCCCGCTGGGGGGATGGGGCTAACTATGGCTACACCTTC. Together with reference TRBV19 and TRBJ1-2, the CDR3 gives the full variable domain: DGGITQSPKYLFRKEGQNVTLSCEQNLNHDAMYWYRQDPGQGLRLIYYSQIVNDFQKGDIAEGYSVSREKKESFPLTVTSAQKNPTAFYLCASIPRWGDGANYGYTFGSGTRLTVV.

This rearrangement joins TRBV9 to TRBJ2-2; no clear D. Between the trimmed V and J ends, which lost 1 base and 3 bases, there was a span of 7 bases. The CDR3 length is 14 residues. Germline CDR1 SGDLS, CDR2 YYNGEE. The CDR3 DNA reads TGTGCCAGCAGCGTAAAGGCTTACACCGGGGAGCTGTTTTTT. Translation: CASSVKAYTGELFF.

The chain carries TRBV6-2 or TRBV6-3 and TRBJ1-1, with 7 bases that match TRBD1. The CDR3 is 13 amino acids. After removal of 6 bases from V and 5 bases from J, the junction contained 6 bases not matched to a gene. The germline V gene has CDR1 MNHEY and CDR2 SVGEGT. CDR3 sequence (DNA): TGTGCCAGCAGCCGACAGGGTGGTACTGAAGCTTTCTTT. It yields the protein CASSRQGGTEAFF.

The J gene is TRBJ1-3, the V gene TRBV11-2; D call uncertain. Germline V gene sequence: CDR1 SGHAT, CDR2 FQNNGV. With 5 bases removed from V and 2 bases from J, the gap between germline ends came to 16 bases. This CDR3 spans 16 amino acids. The CDR3 sequence is CASSHFRGFAGNTIYF. In DNA form, the CDR3 reads TGTGCCAGCAGCCACTTCCGAGGGTTTGCTGGAAACACCATATATTTT.

V and J are TRBV19 and TRBJ1-2; possible D gene TRBD1, 5 bases. Deletions cut 2 bases from V and 8 bases from J, with 15 bases between. Germline CDR1 and CDR2: LNHDA and SQIVND (reference sequence). The CDR3 loop spans 14 amino acids. The CDR3 protein is CASSITGPVWGYTF. CDR3 nucleotides: TGTGCCAGTAGTATAACAGGACCGGTCTGGGGCTACACCTTC. Complete variable domain (other parts from reference TRBV19 and TRBJ1-2): DGGITQSPKYLFRKEGQNVTLSCEQNLNHDAMYWYRQDPGQGLRLIYYSQIVNDFQKGDIAEGYSVSREKKESFPLTVTSAQKNPTAFYLCASSITGPVWGYTFGSGTRLTVV.

Only a few counts were recorded for this clone. The chain uses TRBV5-1 and TRBJ2-2; D unresolved. Germline V CDR1 and CDR2: SGHRS, YFSETQ. V was cut by 4 bases and J by 3 bases, with 16 bases left in between. The CDR3 covers 16 residues. The CDR3 protein is CASSGSGQPDTGELFF. Written as DNA, the CDR3 is TGCGCCAGCAGCGGTAGTGGGCAGCCAGACACCGGGGAGCTGTTTTTT.

The count of this clone is one. The chain combines TRBV28 with TRBJ1-5; tentative D call: TRBD1 (5 bases). V lost 6 bases, J lost 7 bases, and 16 bases lay in between. The CDR3 spans 14 residues. CDR1 is MDHEN and CDR2 is SYDVKM in the germline V gene. The CDR3 DNA reads as TGTGCCAGCAGAGCCCCGGGGGATGGCCAGCCCCAGCATTTT. Translated, it gives CASRAPGDGQPQHF. Full variable domain (remainder filled in from reference TRBV28 and TRBJ1-5): DVKVTQSSRYLVKRTGEKVFLECVQDMDHENMFWYRQDPGLGLRLIYFSYDVKMKEKGDIPEGYSVSREKKERFSLILESASTNQTSMYLCASRAPGDGQPQHFGDGTRLSIL.

The chain joins TRBV9 to TRBJ2-7, with D possibly called TRBD1 or TRBD2 (7 bases each). Trimming stripped 7 bases from V and 7 bases from J, with 21 bases between. From germline, CDR1 is SGDLS and CDR2 YYNGEE. The CDR3 totals 14 residues. This CDR3 is CASGGGGGRYEQYF. The CDR3 DNA follows: TGTGCCAGCGGAGGGGGAGGGGGCAGGTATGAGCAGTACTTC.

The chain has TRBV29-1 and TRBJ2-7; 10 nucleotides match TRBD1. The CDR3 is made up of 16 amino acids. Trimming at V came to 4 bases and at J to 6 bases, leaving 15 bases not matched to a gene. Germline V CDR1 and CDR2: SQVTM, ANQGSEA. The DNA for the CDR3 is TGCAGCGTTGTCTTCCCCCCGGGACAGGGGACGGGCGAGCAGTACTTC. Encoded protein: CSVVFPPGQGTGEQYF.

This chain connects TRBV13 to TRBJ1-2; tentatively, D is TRBD1 (6 bases). The V gene lost 6 bases and the J gene lost 4 bases, with 18 bases spanning the gap. The CDR3 length is 15 residues. Per germline, CDR1 PRHDT and CDR2 FYEKMQ (reference sequence). This CDR3 reads CASSFAGAGFYGYTF. The CDR3 nucleotides read TGTGCCAGCAGTTTCGCGGGGGCCGGATTCTATGGCTACACCTTC.

The V and J genes are TRBV10-3 and TRBJ2-1; D might be TRBD1 (6 bases). V was cut by 5 bases and J by 6 bases, with 17 bases left in between. CDR3 size: 15 residues. Per germline, CDR1 ENHRY and CDR2 SYGVKD. CDR3 DNA: TGTGCCATCAGTTTACAGGGAGTAGCTCTCAATGAGCAGTTCTTC. The encoded protein is CAISLQGVALNEQFF.

This clone appeared once. The chain carries TRBV27 and TRBJ1-2; D is unresolved. V was pared by 6 bases and J by 5 bases, with 13 bases between. Looked up from germline, CDR1 is MNHEY and CDR2 is SMNVEV (reference sequence). The CDR3 is made up of 13 amino acids. CDR3 in amino acids: CASSYGRLYGYTF. The CDR3 DNA is TGTGCCAGCAGCTATGGACGGCTTTATGGCTACACCTTC.

Comments on this clone: This CDR3 is also generated by other DNA sequences in the sample. CDR3 sequence (DNA): TGTGCCAGCAGCCAACGGACAGGGGGGGAAAAACTGTTTTTT. Amino acids: CASSQRTGGEKLFF. The chain uses TRBV3-1 (or the pseudogene TRBV3-2) and TRBJ1-4, with 10 bases aligning to TRBD1. This CDR3 region has 14 residues. CDR1 is LGHDT and CDR2 is YNNKEL in the germline V gene (reference sequence). V lost 2 bases, J lost 8 bases, and 2 bases stayed unmatched.